A selection of T cell receptor beta chains follows, all from one sample in a study of Ad26.COV2.S vaccination and SARS-CoV-2 variants. Clones were sequenced by immunoSEQ multiplex PCR, and TCRdb holds only the in-frame ones, with some missing. The table lists 200,000 to 250,000 clones, roughly 90% of them singletons. Sequenced here: peripheral blood, sampled in a trial of Ad26.COV2.S vaccine versus placebo. The receptors derive from a person aged 18-65 years who received the Ad26.COV2.S COVID-19 vaccine or a placebo. Each CDR3 is given with its conserved first and last residue. D genes are given only for firm matches. Clone size is given for some rows only: seen once, a few or many times, or a class if the clone is expanded.

TRBJ2-7 | . | TRBD2 | TRBV10-3 | CAIGGTSGTYEQYF | TGTGCCATCGGGGGGACTAGCGGTACCTACGAGCAGTACTTC
TRBJ1-5 | few | . | TRBV7-2 | CASSLVGGNQPQHF | TGTGCCAGCAGCTTAGTCGGCGGCAATCAGCCCCAGCATTTT
TRBJ1-5 | . | TRBD1 | TRBV27 | CASSQGGPWSNQPQHF | TGTGCCAGCAGCCAGGGGGGCCCGTGGAGCAATCAGCCCCAGCATTTT
TRBJ2-7 | . | . | TRBV2 | CASSEARNPAYEQYF | TGTGCCAGCAGTGAAGCCAGGAACCCTGCCTACGAGCAGTACTTC
TRBJ2-1 | . | . | TRBV2 | CASSERAGSYYNEQFF | TGTGCCAGCAGTGAACGGGCAGGGTCCTACTACAATGAGCAGTTCTTC
TRBJ1-2 | . | TRBD1 | TRBV3-1/TRBV3-2 | CASSQEAGGYGYTF | TGTGCCAGCAGCCAAGAAGCAGGGGGCTATGGCTACACCTTC
TRBJ1-1 | . | . | TRBV5-4 | CASSLPGLYTEAFF | TGTGCCAGCAGCTTGCCAGGGTTATACACTGAAGCTTTCTTT
TRBJ2-7 | . | . | TRBV27 | CASSPWDISYEQYF | TGTGCCAGCAGTCCATGGGACATCTCCTACGAGCAGTACTTC
TRBJ2-5 | once | . | TRBV3-1/TRBV3-2 | CASSPRGRGQETQYF | TGTGCCAGCAGCCCGAGGGGGAGGGGGCAAGAGACCCAGTACTTC
TRBJ1-2 | . | TRBD1 | TRBV9 | CASSGQGSNYGYTF | TGTGCCAGCAGCGGACAGGGTTCCAACTATGGCTACACCTTC
TRBJ2-5 | . | TRBD2 | TRBV28 | CASSAVSGRAVETQYF | TGTGCCAGCAGCGCAGTGAGCGGGAGGGCCGTGGAGACCCAGTACTTC
TRBJ1-6 | . | . | TRBV5-4 | CASSLQGRNSPLHF | TGTGCCAGCAGCTTGCAGGGGAGGAATTCACCCCTCCACTTT
TRBJ1-6 | . | . | TRBV6-5 | CASRGTLGSPLHF | TGTGCCAGCAGGGGGACCCTTGGTTCACCCCTCCACTTT
TRBJ2-2 | . | . | TRBV30 | CAWSVLKANTGELFF | TGTGCCTGGAGTGTATTGAAAGCGAACACCGGGGAGCTGTTTTTT
TRBJ2-7 | . | . | TRBV30 | CAWSSLGGHHEQYF | TGTGCCTGGAGTTCCCTCGGGGGGCACCACGAGCAGTACTTC
TRBJ2-1 | once | TRBD1 | TRBV5-6 | CASSLEGLLGGGHNEQFF | TGTGCCAGCAGCTTGGAGGGTCTTTTAGGGGGCGGTCACAATGAGCAGTTCTTC
TRBJ1-2 | . | . | TRBV18 | CASSPIIRDNYGYTF | TGTGCCAGCTCACCGATAATCAGGGATAACTATGGCTACACCTTC
TRBJ2-4 | . | . | TRBV6-2/TRBV6-3 | CASSYTGGIAKNIQYF | TGTGCCAGCAGTTATACAGGTGGAATAGCCAAAAACATTCAGTACTTC
TRBJ1-5 | few | TRBD1 | TRBV4-1 | CASSLQGTNQPQHF | TGCGCCAGCAGCTTACAGGGGACTAATCAGCCCCAGCATTTT
TRBJ2-3 | . | . | TRBV9 | CASSVGVGEDTQYF | TGTGCCAGCAGCGTAGGCGTAGGTGAAGATACGCAGTATTTT
TRBJ1-2 | . | TRBD1 | TRBV7-3 | CASSSTGQGYGYTF | TGTGCCAGCAGCTCTACGGGACAGGGGTATGGCTACACCTTC
TRBJ2-7 | . | . | TRBV20-1 | CSASTREQYF | TGCAGTGCTAGTACCAGGGAGCAGTACTTC
TRBJ1-2 | few | . | TRBV7-4 | CASSLFQGKEVYGYTF | TGTGCCAGCAGCTTATTTCAGGGAAAAGAGGTCTATGGCTACACCTTC
TRBJ2-3 | . | TRBD2 | TRBV4-2 | CASSQGTSGGLFNTQYF | TGTGCCAGCAGCCAAGGAACTAGCGGGGGCCTATTCAATACGCAGTATTTT
TRBJ2-5 | . | . | TRBV19 | CASRPGARETQYF | TGTGCCAGTAGGCCGGGGGCTAGAGAGACCCAGTACTTC
TRBJ1-2 | . | . | TRBV6-5 | CASSPTDINYGYTF | TGTGCCAGCAGTCCCACCGACATTAACTATGGCTACACCTTC
TRBJ1-2 | . | TRBD1 | TRBV6-5 | CASSYDRDNYGYTF | TGTGCCAGCAGTTACGACAGGGATAACTATGGCTACACCTTC
TRBJ1-5 | . | . | TRBV12-3/TRBV12-4 | CASSYDRYQPQHF | TGTGCCAGCAGTTACGACAGATATCAGCCCCAGCATTTT
TRBJ2-3 | . | . | TRBV5-1 | CASSLGGEYTQYF | TGCGCCAGCAGCTTGGGCGGGGAATATACGCAGTATTTT
TRBJ1-3 | . | . | TRBV28 | CASSLNRGNTIYF | TGTGCCAGCAGTTTAAACAGAGGAAACACCATATATTTT
TRBJ2-7 | . | . | TRBV4-3 | CASSQDPKGSSYEQYF | TGCGCCAGCAGCCAAGATCCGAAGGGGAGCTCCTACGAGCAGTACTTC
TRBJ2-2 | . | TRBD1 | TRBV30 | CAWTAHQGANTGELFF | TGTGCCTGGACCGCACACCAGGGGGCGAACACCGGGGAGCTGTTTTTT
TRBJ2-6 | . | . | TRBV18 | CASSPLSGPANVLTF | TGTGCCAGCTCACCACTTTCCGGACCCGCCAACGTCCTGACTTTC
TRBJ2-7 | once | TRBD1 | TRBV2 | CASTMGQVPYEQYF | TGTGCCAGCACCATGGGACAGGTGCCCTACGAGCAGTACTTC
TRBJ2-1 | . | . | TRBV28 | CASTSSRAEQFF | TGTGCCAGCACGTCTTCCCGGGCGGAGCAGTTCTTC
TRBJ2-1 | . | TRBD2 | TRBV9 | CASSALAGGVNEQFF | TGTGCCAGCAGCGCACTAGCGGGAGGGGTGAATGAGCAGTTCTTC
TRBJ1-6 | . | . | TRBV6-6 | CASSGQFGPQSPLHF | TGTGCCAGCAGTGGACAATTTGGGCCCCAATCACCCCTCCACTTT
TRBJ2-2 | . | TRBD1 | TRBV9 | CASSVRTGNPAGELFF | TGTGCCAGCAGCGTTCGGACAGGGAACCCCGCCGGGGAGCTGTTTTTT
TRBJ1-5 | once | . | TRBV30 | CAWSVSGARSNQPQHF | TGTGCCTGGAGTGTGTCGGGGGCGCGTAGCAATCAGCCCCAGCATTTT
TRBJ2-7 | . | . | TRBV4-3 | CASSQDGDRGLYYEQYF | TGCGCCAGCAGCCAAGATGGGGATAGGGGGTTGTACTACGAGCAGTACTTC
TRBJ2-3 | . | . | TRBV19 | CASKGGVFTDTQYF | TGTGCCAGTAAGGGCGGGGTTTTCACAGATACGCAGTATTTT
TRBJ1-2 | . | TRBD1 | TRBV7-9 | CASSSAHYRGKGLTF | TGTGCCAGCAGCTCCGCCCACTACAGGGGAAAGGGGCTCACCTTC
TRBJ1-6 | . | TRBD1 | TRBV28 | CASRGKGTGYNSPLHF | TGTGCCAGCAGGGGCAAGGGGACAGGGTATAATTCACCCCTCCACTTT
TRBJ2-2 | . | . | TRBV24-1 | CATIIRDIFSGELFF | TGTGCCACCATCATCCGGGACATTTTCTCCGGGGAGCTGTTTTTT
TRBJ2-2 | . | TRBD2 | TRBV18 | CASSPLLSSGRTLLNTGELFF | TGTGCCAGCTCACCTTTACTTTCTAGCGGGAGGACCTTATTGAACACCGGGGAGCTGTTTTTT
TRBJ2-5 | . | . | TRBV29-1 | CSVGVETQYF | TGCAGCGTTGGGGTGGAGACCCAGTACTTC
TRBJ2-3 | . | . | TRBV19 | CASRTGPDTQYF | TGTGCCAGTAGGACAGGTCCCGATACGCAGTATTTT
TRBJ1-6 | . | . | TRBV10-3 | CAIGDSPARPLHF | TGTGCCATCGGAGACAGCCCCGCCAGACCCCTCCACTTT
TRBJ2-5 | once | TRBD2 | TRBV3-1/TRBV3-2 | CASSQGGGLVDETQYF | TGTGCCAGCAGCCAAGGGGGCGGACTAGTTGATGAGACCCAGTACTTC
TRBJ1-2 | . | . | TRBV6-4 | CASSKGIESSGYTF | TGTGCCAGCAGTAAGGGAATTGAAAGCAGCGGCTACACCTTC
TRBJ1-5 | . | . | TRBV11-2 | CASSYTSNQPQHF | TGTGCCAGCAGCTATACTAGCAATCAGCCCCAGCATTTT
TRBJ2-7 | . | . | TRBV5-1 | CASSLGVGGEQYF | TGCGCCAGCAGCTTGGGGGTTGGGGGCGAGCAGTACTTC
TRBJ2-3 | . | TRBD2 | TRBV9 | CASSHGGLAVSDTQYF | TGTGCCAGCAGCCACGGGGGACTAGCGGTCTCAGATACGCAGTATTTT
TRBJ1-1 | few | . | TRBV7-3 | CASSLTRGMNTEAFF | TGTGCCAGCAGCTTAACTCGGGGCATGAACACTGAAGCTTTCTTT
TRBJ1-5 | . | . | TRBV27 | CASSRTLNQPQHF | TGTGCCAGCAGTCGCACTCTCAATCAGCCCCAGCATTTT